These 24 T cell receptor beta chains originate from one sample sequenced in a study of T-cell memory formation after mild COVID-19. TCRdb re-analysed the 5' RACE reads in MiXCR, keeping a single row per CDR3 protein. Here the sample spans roughly 510,000 distinct CDR3 sequences, around 15% being singletons. The material sequenced was PBMCs or a T cell subset sorted from them (not recorded which). All receptors come from an adult woman who had mild COVID-19 (a few samples of this study predate the infection). Cell type and time point are not known.

The CDR3 DNA reads as TGCAGCGTTGCGGGTCCTGAAGCTTTCTTT. Encoded protein: CSVAGPEAFF. This chain joins TRBV29-1 and TRBJ1-1; D not resolved. Germline V gives CDR1 SQVTM, CDR2 ANQGSEA. The length of the CDR3 is 10 residues. V gave up 4 bases and J gave up 6 bases, with 6 bases separating them.

This clonotype appeared a few times. The CDR3 bases are TGTGCCAGCAGCTCCCCCGCCGGGACTTCCCGCACAGATACGCAGTATTTT. Its translation: CASSSPAGTSRTDTQYF. The genes are TRBV7-2 and TRBJ2-3; maybe TRBD2 (6 bases). CDR1 SGHTA and CDR2 FQGNSA come from the germline V gene. This CDR3 has 17 amino acids. Trimming stripped 4 bases from V and 1 base from J, with 18 bases between.

The rearrangement joins TRBV5-6 to TRBJ1-1, with no clear D. The CDR3 has 11 amino acids. The germline gives CDR1 SGHDT, CDR2 YYEEEE. V was shortened by 4 bases and J by 7 bases, with 8 bases between the two germline ends. The CDR3 spells CASSMLYEAFF. CDR3 bases: TGTGCCAGCAGCATGCTGTATGAAGCTTTCTTT.

The V and J genes are TRBV18 and TRBJ2-1; 7 bases are a match to TRBD1. The CDR3 has 13 amino acids. The V and J ends lost 3 bases and 6 bases, in that order; junction bases with no gene match: 2. Germline loops: CDR1 KGHSH, CDR2 LQKENI. The CDR3 sequence: CASSPRTGNEQFF. The CDR3 region has the DNA TGTGCCAGCTCACCTAGGACAGGCAATGAGCAGTTCTTC.

Ten or more counts support this clonotype. Relative to the germline gene, one junction end is altered; a read error may explain this. The chain couples TRBV4-3 to TRBJ2-1, with D perhaps matching TRBD2 (5 bases). Germline-derived CDR1 and CDR2 are LGHNA and YSLEER. This CDR3 is built from 12 residues. CDR3 loop: CASSQGSSRLIF. As DNA, the CDR3 is TGCGCCAGCAGCCAGGGTTCTAGCCGGCTGATCTTC.

The sample holds a few counts of this clonotype. The rearrangement joins TRBV6-1 to TRBJ2-7; tentative D call: TRBD1 (6 bases). Germline lookup yields CDR1 MNHNS and CDR2 SASEGT. Trimming left V 3 bases short and J 3 bases short, with 15 bases between. The CDR3 loop spans 15 amino acids. CDR3 residues: CASSDTGIEGYEQYF. The CDR3 nucleotides are TGTGCCAGCAGTGACACAGGGATAGAAGGCTACGAGCAGTACTTC.

At least ten counts were recorded for this clonotype. This chain links TRBV4-3 with TRBJ1-3; weak D call: TRBD1 (6 bases). This CDR3 comprises 14 residues. The germline V gene encodes CDR1 LGHNA and CDR2 YSLEER. V lost 1 base and J 2 bases, leaving 6 bases between the germline ends. CDR3: CASSQGTAGNTIYF. CDR3 in DNA: TGCGCCAGCAGCCAAGGGACAGCTGGAAACACCATATATTTT.

The chain employs TRBV14 and TRBJ1-6; D remains ambiguous. This CDR3 has 12 residues. Looked up from germline, CDR1 is SGHDN and CDR2 is FVKESK. Trimming left V 0 bases short and J 8 bases short, with 2 bases between. The CDR3 is CASSQDYSPLHF. As DNA, the CDR3 is TGTGCCAGCAGCCAAGATTATTCACCCCTCCACTTT.

The genes are TRBV18 and TRBJ1-3, with 8 nucleotides matching TRBD1. This CDR3 has 16 residues. Germline loops: CDR1 KGHSH, CDR2 LQKENI. V was pared by 3 bases and J by 0 bases, with 4 bases of the junction left unmatched. CDR3 in DNA: TGTGCCAGCTCACCGGGGACAGGTCGCTCTGGAAACACCATATATTTT. The encoded protein is CASSPGTGRSGNTIYF.

The V and J genes are TRBV20-1 and TRBJ1-1; tentatively, D is TRBD1 (5 bases). The V end was cut by 6 bases, the J end by 1 base, with 6 bases between. The CDR3 contains 11 residues. Germline loops: CDR1 DFQATT, CDR2 SNEGSKA (reference sequence). The CDR3 nucleotides are TGCAGTGCGGGGGGGAACACTGAAGCTTTCTTT. It yields the protein CSAGGNTEAFF.

This clonotype occurred a few times. V is TRBV25-1 and J is TRBJ1-1; the match to TRBD1 covers 7 bases. This CDR3 is built from 14 residues. Germline CDR1 reads MGHDK; CDR2 reads SYGVNS. J lost 3 bases, V lost 5 bases, and 6 bases had no gene match. The CDR3 region has the DNA TGTGCCAGCAGTCCATACAGGGGTCACACTGAAGCTTTCTTT. Translated: CASSPYRGHTEAFF.

This clonotype was picked up a small number of times. The rearrangement links TRBV4-1 to TRBJ2-3; the match to TRBD2 covers 7 bases. Germline V gene data show CDR1 as MGHRA and CDR2 as YSYEKL. This CDR3 region has 14 residues. The trim removed 6 bases at V and 4 bases at J, leaving 7 bases unmatched. The CDR3 nucleotides read TGCGCCAGCAGGGTACGACTAGCTGCAGATACGCAGTATTTT. Residues: CASRVRLAADTQYF.

The chain is built from TRBV6-2 or TRBV6-3 and TRBJ1-1; 7 bases fit TRBD1. The CDR3 is made up of 14 amino acids. Trimming removed 7 bases from V and 0 bases from J; junction bases left unmatched: 5. CDR1 and CDR2 from the germline V gene are MNHEY and SVGEGT. In DNA, the CDR3 is TGTGCCAGCAATGGACAGGAGATGAACACTGAAGCTTTCTTT. Residues: CASNGQEMNTEAFF.

The chain has TRBV12-3 or TRBV12-4 and TRBJ2-3, with 8 positions matching TRBD1. The V and J ends lost 7 bases and 6 bases, in that order; junction bases with no gene match: 15. The CDR3 has 16 amino acids. The CDR3 sequence: CASTPGRRGLYDTQYF. The CDR3 DNA sequence: TGTGCCAGCACTCCTGGGCGCAGGGGGCTCTATGATACGCAGTATTTT.

V is TRBV20-1 and J is TRBJ2-2; TRBD1 agrees at 9 bases. Germline CDR1 and CDR2: DFQATT and SNEGSKA (reference sequence). CDR3 length: 13 amino acids. The chain's CDR3 is CRVRDRVTGELFF. The CDR3 nucleotides read TGCAGAGTCCGGGACAGGGTCACCGGGGAGCTGTTTTTT.

There are a few counts of this clonotype. The chain links TRBV11-2 to TRBJ2-7; 15 nucleotides line up with TRBD2. The CDR3 is made up of 14 amino acids. Germline V lookup: CDR1 SGHAT, CDR2 FQNNGV. V was pared by 6 bases and J by 6 bases, with 3 bases of the junction left unmatched. CDR3 DNA: TGTGCCAGCAGTGGGACTAGCGGGAGGTTCGAGCAGTACTTC. Translated, it gives CASSGTSGRFEQYF.

The sample holds a few counts of this clonotype. The J gene is TRBJ1-2, the V gene TRBV7-2; D is ambiguous. This CDR3 spans 15 amino acids. The germline gives CDR1 SGHTA, CDR2 FQGNSA. V was clipped by 1 base and J by 6 bases, with 15 bases between them. CDR3 region: CASSLGPSGKNGYTF. For the CDR3, the DNA is TGTGCCAGCAGCTTAGGACCCTCGGGGAAGAATGGCTACACCTTC.

This clonotype has only a few counts. The chain links TRBV7-9 to TRBJ2-7; D may be TRBD1 or TRBD2 (6 bases each). V was cut by 1 base and J by 1 base, with 17 bases left in between. CDR3 size: 17 residues. CDR1 is SEHNR, CDR2 FQNEAQ, per germline (reference sequence). CDR3 nucleotide sequence: TGTGCCAGCAGCTTAGAGTATTCCGGGGGCCGGTCCTACGAGCAGTACTTC. Protein sequence: CASSLEYSGGRSYEQYF.

This clonotype was seen a few times. The chain carries TRBV7-3 and TRBJ2-1, with 12 bases lining up with TRBD1. V was clipped by 3 bases and J by 5 bases; unmatched bases: 2. This CDR3 has 15 residues. Germline V gene sequence: CDR1 SGHTA, CDR2 FQGTGA. Here the CDR3 reads CASSLGQGAHNEQFF. As DNA, the CDR3 is TGTGCCAGCAGCTTGGGACAGGGGGCCCACAATGAGCAGTTCTTC.

V gene TRBV20-1 combines with J gene TRBJ2-3; 13 nucleotides align to TRBD2. This CDR3 contains 16 residues. V trimming: 7 bases; J trimming: 4 bases; junction bases outside the gene matches: 11. Germline CDR1 reads DFQATT; CDR2 reads SNEGSKA (reference sequence). The CDR3 DNA follows: TGCAGTGTTTTAAGGACTAGCGGGAGAGGGGCAGATACGCAGTATTTT. Translation: CSVLRTSGRGADTQYF.

The chain combines TRBV6-2 or TRBV6-3 with TRBJ2-3; maybe TRBD1 (6 bases). CDR1 is MNHEY, CDR2 SVGEGT, per germline. The V gene lost 0 bases and the J gene lost 2 bases, with 15 bases spanning the gap. This CDR3 is built from 17 residues. The DNA of the CDR3 is TGTGCCAGCAGTTACTCGTGGGAGAGGGGGACCACAGATACGCAGTATTTT. Translated, it gives CASSYSWERGTTDTQYF.

The chain combines TRBV7-9 with TRBJ1-4; D not certain. The germline V gene has CDR1 SEHNR and CDR2 FQNEAQ (reference sequence). CDR3 length: 12 residues. Trimming removed 1 base at V and 13 bases at J, with 10 bases between. The CDR3 protein is CASSLEGRVLFF. In DNA, the CDR3 is TGTGCCAGCAGCTTAGAAGGCAGAGTACTGTTTTTT.

The chain has TRBV9 and TRBJ1-3, with a weak D call TRBD1 (5 bases). The germline V gene has CDR1 SGDLS and CDR2 YYNGEE. The CDR3 contains 16 residues. V was pared by 0 bases and J by 5 bases, with 15 bases between. This CDR3 reads CASSVVAGTYRNTIYF. The CDR3 coding sequence is TGTGCCAGCAGCGTAGTGGCCGGGACTTATCGAAACACCATATATTTT.

The rearrangement joins TRBV2 to TRBJ1-3, with a weak D call TRBD1 (5 bases). The CDR3 has 16 residues. Germline V lookup: CDR1 SNHLY, CDR2 FYNNEI. V lost 7 bases, J lost 0 bases, and 16 bases lay in between. The CDR3 is CASNQRDPDSGNTIYF. The CDR3 coding sequence is TGTGCCAGCAACCAAAGGGACCCGGACTCTGGAAACACCATATATTTT.